The T cell receptor (beta chain) described here comes from a study of blood T cell repertoires in COVID-19 (dated by TCRdb to 2020 to 2021). Looking at the study overall: Samples from collaborators originated in the United States, Italy and Spain and spanned both the acute and convalescent phases of COVID-19. The prospective study material was composed of cDNA or gDNA derived from T cells, B-cell-depleted T cells, or PBMCs. Subjects who had been exposed to COVID-19, were actively infected with it, or had recovered from it provided the deeply sampled blood TCRbeta repertoires that made up the dataset. A freely available public database, intended as a resource for researchers studying the immune response to SARS-CoV-2, is where the repertoires were released. The samples were drawn from the first 160 participants of the ongoing ImmuneRACE study and from 950 to 1,500 subjects provided by 6 global collaborators. A de-identified subject ID, COVID-19 status, age in years and sex were almost always included in the sample metadata. Where HLA class I and class II types were available, the types were taken from metadata supplied by the sample provider, not from assay-based typing. What the research found in general, with its limitations: The quantity of clinical and demographic metadata differed by source and by participant and was supplied without curation.

Each collaborating institution followed its own protocols to collect whole blood in K2EDTA tubes. For TCRbeta analysis, collaborators shipped samples as frozen whole blood, isolated PBMCs, or DNA extracted from either of those sample types. The CDR3 holds 15 amino acids from the cysteine to the phenylalanine. Kept here is only the CDR3 DNA, which spans 45 bases and is read in frame from base 1. Compared with germline, V lacks 4 bases and J lacks 4 bases; bases without a gene match: 5. As encoded in the germline V gene, CDR1 is MGHRA while CDR2 is YSYEKL. TCRbeta CDR3 regions were amplified from genomic DNA using the immunoSEQ Assay, a bias-controlled multiplex PCR. In the original analysis: The number of nucleated cells in each sample was estimated from the amplification of reference gene primers within the assay. To quantify the absolute abundance of each unique TCRbeta CDR3 rearrangement, sequence reads were collapsed and filtered. For each sample, productive Simpson clonality was calculated as the square root of Simpson's diversity index over productive rearrangements. TCRdb mirrors the immuneACCESS table, restricted to in-frame sequences. Some clones are absent from its copies; in checked studies, under half trace to an unresolved V gene, and the reason for the others is unknown. V and J calls and clone size are those listed in that table; D and trimming were worked out from the DNA. The sample table shows around 80,000 clones, and under 85% are seen once. Around 13% of the sample is held by the ten biggest clonotypes.

A remark on this clone: What antigen it recognizes has not been identified. The sample holds no much larger clone one base away, and base qualities are not on file.

The origin of this receptor is a human donor in a cohort sampled during active COVID-19. The chain uses TRBV4-1 and TRBJ2-5, and 11 junctional nucleotides match TRBD2. What was sequenced was peripheral blood. The CDR3 is CASSPPGTSGETQYF. The nucleotide sequence reads TGCGCCAGCAGCCCGCCCGGGACTAGCGGAGAGACCCAGTACTTC.